The following is a T cell receptor beta chain sequence with its context. No antigen is known for it. The data were obtained in a study of T cell responses to AZD1222 COVID-19 vaccine. From germline, CDR1 is SGHNT and CDR2 YENEEA. V was shortened by 5 bases and J by 1 base, with 11 bases between the two germline ends. The CDR3 runs 15 residues. Study-level points and caveats: At study baseline, merely six AZD1222 recipients were seropositive.

The method was immunoSEQ multiplex PCR; TCRdb's version includes in-frame clones alone and lacks a portion of them. The data hold some 120,000 clones, with roughly 90% observed a single time. The sequencing used peripheral blood, collected on day 0 of AZD1222 vaccination. The sequence was collected from an adult in good health. The chain recombines TRBV11-3 with TRBJ1-4; D is perhaps TRBD1 (5 bases). CDR3 bases: TGTGCCAGCAGCCGCCCGGGGGAAACTAATGAAAAACTGTTTTTT. Its translation: CASSRPGETNEKLFF.